A selection of T cell receptor beta chains follows, all from one sample in a study of identical twins. TCRdb re-called the 5' RACE reads with MiXCR, one entry per CDR3 protein. The data hold about 250,000 distinct CDR3 sequences, with approximately 7.8% observed a single time. This same sample was also taken into another study, of yellow fever vaccine responses in identical twins.

The specimen was CD8+ T cells sorted from blood. The receptors derive from a woman aged 18-35 years in good health. Each CDR3 is given with its conserved first and last residue. D genes are given only for firm matches. The size of a clone is reported for some rows only, either as once, few or many, or as a class for expanded clones.

V gene,D gene,J gene,clone size,CDR3 DNA,CDR3 protein
TRBV27,-,TRBJ2-7,many,TGTGCCAGCAGTCCCGGGATGAACGAGCAGTACTTC,CASSPGMNEQYF
TRBV6-1,TRBD2,TRBJ2-3,-,TGTGCCAGCAGTCCCCTGTTTTCAGCGGGGGGTACAGATACGCAGTATTTT,CASSPLFSAGGTDTQYF
TRBV28,-,TRBJ2-7,many,TGTGCCAGCAGTTCAATTCGGGAGTTCGGCGAGCAGTACTTC,CASSSIREFGEQYF
TRBV12-3/TRBV12-4,TRBD1,TRBJ1-4,many,TGTGCCAGCAGTCTGGGACAGGGGCTCGAAAAACTGTTTTTT,CASSLGQGLEKLFF
TRBV6-4,TRBD2,TRBJ2-3,-,TGTGCCAGCAGTGAAGGCAGCGGGGGTTTCACAGATACGCAGTATTTT,CASSEGSGGFTDTQYF
TRBV20-1,-,TRBJ2-2,-,TGCAGTGTGAGGAACGGACTGAACACCGGGGAGCTGTTTTTT,CSVRNGLNTGELFF
TRBV11-2,-,TRBJ2-5,-,TGTGCCAGCAGCTTAGACTTGCGCCAAGAGACCCAGTACTTC,CASSLDLRQETQYF
TRBV27,TRBD1,TRBJ1-1,few,TGTGCCAGCAGTCCAGCCGGGACAGTTATAACAGCTTTCTTT,CASSPAGTVITAFF
TRBV10-2,-,TRBJ1-1,few,TGCGCCAGCAGTGAGTCCGGGTTCGGCACTGAAGCTTTCTTT,CASSESGFGTEAFF
TRBV14,-,TRBJ2-7,many,TGTGCCAGCAGCCAAGATAGGGGGGACGAGCAGTACTTC,CASSQDRGDEQYF
TRBV10-2,-,TRBJ1-1,many,TGCGCCAGCAGTGGAGTTGCTGAAGCTTTCTTT,CASSGVAEAFF
TRBV12-3/TRBV12-4,-,TRBJ2-7,many,TGTGCCAGCTGTAATTCCGGGCCTCCCTACGAGCAGTACTTC,CASCNSGPPYEQYF
TRBV7-9,TRBD1,TRBJ2-7,-,TGTGCCAGCAGCTCAGAACCACCGGGACAGGGGAACGAGCAGTACTTC,CASSSEPPGQGNEQYF
TRBV20-1,-,TRBJ2-3,-,TGCAGTGCTAGAGATCTGAGCTGGGACACAGATACGCAGTATTTT,CSARDLSWDTDTQYF
TRBV5-1,-,TRBJ2-1,many,TGCGCCAGCAGCTCTTCGAACCCTAATTACAATGAGCAGTTCTTC,CASSSSNPNYNEQFF
TRBV28,-,TRBJ2-5,-,TGTGCCAGCAGTTTCACGGGATGGGAGACCCAGTACTTC,CASSFTGWETQYF
TRBV28,TRBD2,TRBJ2-7,-,TGTGCCAGCAGTCCAAACCCCCAAGCGGGAGGGCCGGATCGTCGCGAGCAGTACTTC,CASSPNPQAGGPDRREQYF
TRBV24-1,-,TRBJ2-4,many,TGTGCCACCAGTGCATCCAAGGGGTGGGGCAGGAACATTCAGTACTTC,CATSASKGWGRNIQYF
TRBV5-1,-,TRBJ1-4,many,TGCGCCAGCAGCTATCGGGCCAATGAAAAACTGTTTTTT,CASSYRANEKLFF